This TCR beta chain was captured by sequencing in a study of post-analysis software for immune sequencing data. Study-level information: The courses of disease that were included comprised relapsing-remitting, secondary progressive and progressive-relapsing multiple sclerosis.

Whole-study findings and limits: Under F measure analysis, samples from one preparation batch co-clustered strongly. Higher frequency in patients than in controls was seen for several TRBV segments, with TRBV5-6, TRBV5-1 and TRBV20-1 among them.

Details on this clonotype: Its cognate antigen is unknown.

The CDR3 is 15 amino acids. Germline lookup yields CDR1 SGHTA and CDR2 FQGNSA. Between the trimmed V and J ends, which lost 0 bases and 6 bases, there was a span of 9 bases. Sequencing libraries made from TCR beta cDNA carried unique molecular identifiers. TCRdb redid the calling of the PCR reads with MiXCR, one entry per CDR3 protein. The sample has roughly 700,000 distinct CDR3 sequences, around 27% seen once. The chain carries TRBV7-2 and TRBJ1-6, with D uncertain. The sequencing sample was made of blood. The sequence derives from a girl aged 10 to 17 with multiple sclerosis. The CDR3 DNA sequence: TGTGCCAGCAGCTTAGCCTCAGAATCTAATTCACCCCTCCACTTT. The encoded protein is CASSLASESNSPLHF.